These 23 T cell receptor beta chains share one sample of origin, sequenced in a study of blood T cell repertoires in COVID-19. This table comes from immunoSEQ multiplex PCR, and its TCRdb copy is limited to in-frame clones, with some not included. Of 350,000 to 500,000 clones listed, 70% to 90% were seen once; the top ten hold approximately 0.92%. Sequenced material: peripheral blood. The source is a man younger than 35 with COVID-19, enrolled during active disease.

The V gene is TRBV27, the J gene TRBJ2-7; 7 bases line up with TRBD1. Germline V gene sequence: CDR1 MNHEY, CDR2 SMNVEV (reference sequence). V trimming: 2 bases; J trimming: 4 bases; junction bases outside the gene matches: 8. The CDR3 contains 15 residues. The CDR3 DNA reads as TGTGCCAGCAGTTTAACGGGACAGTCACCTTACGAGCAGTACTTC. It specifies CASSLTGQSPYEQYF.

J is TRBJ2-5 and V is TRBV9; 7 bases map to TRBD2. CDR1 is SGDLS and CDR2 is YYNGEE in the germline V gene. This CDR3 is built from 15 residues. Germline trimming cut 0 bases from V and 3 bases from J; bases unmatched to any gene: 5. The CDR3, as DNA: TGTGCCAGCAGCGTAGGTGAGGGAGGGAAAGAGACCCAGTACTTC. Translated, it gives CASSVGEGGKETQYF.

The chain is built from TRBV27 and TRBJ1-5, with D possibly TRBD1 on 5 matching bases. Germline CDR1 is MNHEY and CDR2 is SMNVEV (reference sequence). The CDR3 runs 16 residues. The ends were cut back, 4 bases at V and 4 bases at J, with 17 bases in the middle. CDR3 DNA: TGTGCCAGCAGTTCCCCGGGGGGGATCTGGAATCAGCCCCAGCATTTT. Translation: CASSSPGGIWNQPQHF.

This sequence joins TRBV11-1 and TRBJ2-3, with 7 bases lining up with TRBD2. This CDR3 spans 14 amino acids. CDR1 and CDR2 from the germline V gene are SGHAT and FQDESV (reference sequence). Trimming cost V 1 base and J 4 bases; bases outside gene matches: 2. Here the CDR3 DNA reads TGTGCCAGCAGCTTAGAACTAGCGTCAGATACGCAGTATTTT. Translated, it gives CASSLELASDTQYF.

The chain joins TRBV25-1 to TRBJ2-3; no firm D call. Germline V gene data show CDR1 as MGHDK and CDR2 as SYGVNS. This CDR3 spans 12 amino acids. The CDR3 protein is CASYSSGDTQYF. CDR3 nucleotides: TGTGCGTCCTACTCCTCCGGTGATACGCAGTATTTT.

The chain is built from TRBV23-1 and TRBJ1-5; a weak D match, TRBD1 (5 bases). TRBV23-1 is reported as an ORF; its role is uncertain. The CDR3 extends over 15 amino acids. The V end was cut by 1 base, the J end by 6 bases, with 13 bases between. The DNA of the CDR3 is TGCGCCAGCAGTCAATTGGGGGGAGTGTGTCAGCCCCAGCATTTT. Amino acid sequence: CASSQLGGVCQPQHF.

This chain links TRBV28 with TRBJ2-3, with 7 bases that match TRBD1. CDR3 size: 14 residues. V gave up 7 bases and J gave up 5 bases; unmatched junction bases: 9. CDR1 is MDHEN and CDR2 is SYDVKM in the germline V gene. The CDR3 sequence is CASKIDRAGDTQYF. CDR3 nucleotide sequence: TGTGCCAGCAAGATCGACAGGGCCGGAGATACGCAGTATTTT.

The chain uses TRBV7-9 and TRBJ2-2; a possible D gene is TRBD1 (6 bases). The germline V and J ends were trimmed by 3 bases and 4 bases, with 18 bases remaining between them. This CDR3 is 17 amino acids long. Per the germline V gene, CDR1 is SEHNR and CDR2 is FQNEAQ (reference sequence). This chain's CDR3 is CASSLGPGRGSTGELFF. As DNA, the CDR3 is TGTGCCAGCAGCTTGGGACCGGGCAGGGGAAGCACCGGGGAGCTGTTTTTT.

The chain has TRBV27 and TRBJ1-2; D not certain. Germline CDR1 reads MNHEY; CDR2 reads SMNVEV (reference sequence). This CDR3 is built from 15 residues. V lost 6 bases to trimming and J lost 7 bases, with 21 bases between them. The CDR3 protein is CASSSREASSGGYTF. The CDR3 bases are TGTGCCAGCAGCTCCCGGGAGGCCAGCTCTGGTGGCTACACCTTC.

This chain links TRBV11-2 with TRBJ2-7; a possible D gene is TRBD1 (5 bases). Per the germline V gene, CDR1 is SGHAT and CDR2 is FQNNGV. The CDR3 sequence is 15 residues long. V was clipped by 2 bases and J by 5 bases, with 16 bases between them. CDR3 coding DNA: TGTGCCAGCAGCTTACTGCAGGGTTTGATGGACGAGCAGTACTTC. This gives the protein CASSLLQGLMDEQYF.

The J gene is TRBJ1-6, the V gene TRBV3-1 (or the pseudogene TRBV3-2); 9 bases align to TRBD1. Germline loops: CDR1 LGHDT, CDR2 YNNKEL (reference sequence). The V and J ends lost 3 bases and 8 bases, in that order; junction bases with no gene match: 5. CDR3 length: 15 residues. The CDR3: CASSQEWTGDSPLHF. In DNA, the CDR3 is TGTGCCAGCAGCCAGGAATGGACAGGGGATTCACCCCTCCACTTT.

The V call is TRBV6-5, the J call TRBJ2-2; 8 bases map to TRBD1. The CDR3 length is 14 residues. Germline CDR1 is MNHEY and CDR2 is SVGAGI. Trimming took 8 bases from V and 5 from J; bases not matched to a gene: 7. This CDR3 reads CASHPGDRTGELFF. The CDR3 nucleotides are TGTGCCAGCCACCCGGGGGACAGGACCGGGGAGCTGTTTTTT.

The chain recombines TRBV3-1 (or the pseudogene TRBV3-2) with TRBJ1-1; D uncertain. Germline V gene sequence: CDR1 LGHDT, CDR2 YNNKEL (reference sequence). Trimming removed 1 base at V and 4 bases at J, with 16 bases between. There are 16 residues in the CDR3. The CDR3 here is CASSQGIASGGTEAFF. Written as DNA, the CDR3 is TGTGCCAGCAGCCAAGGGATCGCGTCTGGAGGCACTGAAGCTTTCTTT.

V is TRBV3-1 (or the pseudogene TRBV3-2) and J is TRBJ2-3; 9 bases agree with TRBD2. Germline CDR1 and CDR2: LGHDT and YNNKEL (reference sequence). V lost 0 bases to trimming and J lost 5 bases; unmatched junction nucleotides: 6. The CDR3 contains 16 residues. In nucleotides, the CDR3 is TGTGCCAGCAGCCAAGAATCTAGCGGGGATCGAGATACGCAGTATTTT. Residues: CASSQESSGDRDTQYF.

The chain combines TRBV10-2 with TRBJ2-6; 12 nucleotides agree with TRBD2. Germline V CDR1 and CDR2: WSHSY, SAAADI. This CDR3 has 19 residues. Trimming removed 7 bases from V and 4 bases from J; junction bases left unmatched: 14. The CDR3 region is CASMDWASGGASGANVLTF. The DNA of the CDR3 is TGCGCCAGCATGGATTGGGCTAGCGGGGGGGCATCGGGGGCCAACGTCCTGACTTTC.

The chain employs TRBV5-5 and TRBJ2-1, with D perhaps TRBD2 (5 bases). Germline assignment: CDR1 SGHKS and CDR2 YYEKEE (reference sequence). This CDR3 has 13 amino acids. Trimming left V 5 bases short and J 5 bases short, with 11 bases between. CDR3 coding DNA: TGTGCCAGCAGACTGGGAGTCGACAATGAGCAGTTCTTC. It yields the protein CASRLGVDNEQFF.

This rearrangement joins TRBV29-1 to TRBJ2-7; possibly TRBD2 for D (5 bases). This CDR3 is 14 amino acids long. Deletions cut 3 bases from V and 2 bases from J, with 14 bases between. Germline V CDR1 and CDR2: SQVTM, ANQGSEA. CDR3 in DNA: TGCAGCGTTGAGTTGGTAGCGAGACCCTACGAGCAGTACTTC. Its protein is CSVELVARPYEQYF.

This sequence joins TRBV9 and TRBJ1-5, with a weak D call TRBD1 (5 bases). Trimming left V 4 bases short and J 2 bases short, with 22 bases between. The CDR3 has 18 residues. CDR1 and CDR2 from the germline V gene are SGDLS and YYNGEE. The CDR3 nucleotides read TGTGCCAGCAGCCCCGGAGGGGACGTCGGCCGTCGCAATCAGCCCCAGCATTTT. Translation: CASSPGGDVGRRNQPQHF.

This chain uses TRBV19 with TRBJ1-1, with TRBD1 matching 7 bases. The CDR3 is made up of 15 amino acids. V dropped 8 bases and J dropped 4; count of bases not matched to a gene: 13. Germline V gene sequence: CDR1 LNHDA, CDR2 SQIVND (reference sequence). The CDR3 is CASDPRGQGGTEAFF. The CDR3 bases are TGTGCCAGTGATCCTAGAGGGCAGGGGGGCACTGAAGCTTTCTTT.

This clone was counted once. Other DNA sequences within the sample encode an identical CDR3. The chain combines TRBV6-5 with TRBJ1-1, with 10 bases matching TRBD1. In germline, CDR1 is MNHEY, CDR2 SVGAGI. With V trimmed by 2 bases and J by 4 bases, 1 base remained unmatched. This CDR3 has 14 residues. The CDR3 spells CASSYRDRGTEAFF. The DNA of the CDR3 is TGTGCCAGCAGTTACCGGGACAGGGGCACTGAAGCTTTCTTT.

The V gene is TRBV2, the J gene TRBJ2-1; D gene unclear. The CDR3 length is 11 residues. Germline V gives CDR1 SNHLY, CDR2 FYNNEI. The V and J ends lost 4 bases and 7 bases respectively, with 5 bases between them. In DNA form, the CDR3 reads TGTGCCAGCAGTGTGAGAAATGAGCAGTTCTTC. Its translation is CASSVRNEQFF.

This clone was seen only a few times. This chain joins TRBV10-2 and TRBJ2-7, with 11 bases that match TRBD1. The germline V gene has CDR1 WSHSY and CDR2 SAAADI. CDR3 length: 15 amino acids. The J segment lost 4 bases and the V segment lost 3 bases, leaving 5 bases of the junction unmatched. CDR3 loop: CASSDPGTGGYEQYF. The DNA for the CDR3 is TGCGCCAGCAGTGACCCCGGGACAGGGGGGTACGAGCAGTACTTC.

CDR3 in amino acids: CASSLQQGMNTGELFF. CDR3 coding DNA: TGCGCCAGCAGCTTGCAACAGGGAATGAACACCGGGGAGCTGTTTTTT. The chain has TRBV5-1 and TRBJ2-2; perhaps TRBD1 as D (6 bases). Deletions cut 1 base from V and 1 base from J, with 11 bases between. CDR3 length: 16 amino acids. CDR1 and CDR2 from the germline V gene are SGHRS and YFSETQ.